The 3 T cell receptor beta chains below were found in one sample sequenced in a study of cytomegalovirus exposure and HLA in healthy donors. Sequencing was performed with immunoSEQ multiplex PCR; in TCRdb, only in-frame clones are kept and a portion is missing. The profile shows fewer than 250,000 clones, roughly 89% of them singletons. Sequencing input: PBMCs. All receptors come from a man aged 18-30 years in good health and CMV-seronegative.

The J gene is TRBJ2-7, the V gene TRBV27; 14 nucleotides line up with TRBD2. V was pared by 2 bases and J by 5 bases, with 2 bases of the junction left unmatched. Per the germline V gene, CDR1 is MNHEY and CDR2 is SMNVEV (reference sequence). This CDR3 comprises 15 residues. CDR3 protein: CASSLTGLAGDEQYF. The CDR3 bases are TGTGCCAGCAGTTTAACGGGACTAGCGGGAGACGAGCAGTACTTC.

This chain joins TRBV4-3 and TRBJ2-7; possible D gene TRBD2, 5 bases. CDR3 size: 13 residues. CDR1 and CDR2 (germline): LGHNA, YSLEER. The V gene lost 4 bases and the J gene lost 2 bases, with 9 bases spanning the gap. The CDR3 nucleotides are TGCGCCAGCAGCCCGACGGGAACCTACGAGCAGTACTTC. Amino acids: CASSPTGTYEQYF.

There are a few counts of this clone. The chain links TRBV13 to TRBJ1-2, with TRBD1 matching over 9 bases. The CDR3 is made up of 13 amino acids. Germline V lookup: CDR1 PRHDT, CDR2 FYEKMQ (reference sequence). V trimming: 5 bases; J trimming: 6 bases; junction bases outside the gene matches: 4. The CDR3: CASSLGQGDGYTF. The CDR3 DNA is TGTGCCAGCAGCCTGGGACAGGGCGATGGCTACACCTTC.